The rows below give T cell receptor beta chains drawn from one sample of a study of identical twins. TCRdb re-derived calls from the 5' RACE reads in MiXCR, one entry per CDR3 protein. The table has 300,000 to 400,000 distinct CDR3 sequences, roughly 9% seen once. Sequencing was done on a sample of naive T cells sorted from blood. The receptor set was obtained from a woman in her fifties or sixties in good health. Both conserved end residues are trimmed from each CDR3.

cdr3_aa	v_call	j_call
ASSSSLAGVGYEQY	TRBV7-6	TRBJ2-7
ASSLGAGTNTGELF	TRBV5-1	TRBJ2-2
STSREGATAF	TRBV29-1	TRBJ1-2
ATSDLRAGSYNEQF	TRBV24-1	TRBJ2-1
ASSVDGQGSYNEQF	TRBV9	TRBJ2-1
ASSAGGTYNEQF	TRBV2	TRBJ2-1
ASSYSHPGGRRETQY	TRBV6-5	TRBJ2-5
ASSHRPGGGTEAF	TRBV28	TRBJ1-1
ASSVEGLNYEQY	TRBV4-1	TRBJ2-7
SARQTADPIQPQH	TRBV20-1	TRBJ1-5
ASNTGTTYTGELF	TRBV12-3/TRBV12-4	TRBJ2-2
SALYSGNTIY	TRBV20-1	TRBJ1-3
ATSDFGSALH	TRBV24-1	TRBJ1-6
ASTGHRTDSNTGELF	TRBV6-6	TRBJ2-2
SAGTGGAQNYGYT	TRBV29-1	TRBJ1-2
ASSHDAFGTSRSGELF	TRBV4-1	TRBJ2-2
ASTPGGRGGYT	TRBV12-3/TRBV12-4	TRBJ1-2
ATSRDGGTSTDTQY	TRBV15	TRBJ2-3
SASSPGVAKNIQY	TRBV20-1	TRBJ2-4
SVWTSGRVTYNEQF	TRBV20-1	TRBJ2-1
SAISLGELF	TRBV20-1	TRBJ2-2
ASSPGLDNEQF	TRBV7-8	TRBJ2-1
ASSLTGSNEQF	TRBV12-3/TRBV12-4	TRBJ2-1
SVGGQGIGYGYT	TRBV29-1	TRBJ1-2
SVASRTRELF	TRBV29-1	TRBJ2-2
ASSLVLASYYNEQF	TRBV5-1	TRBJ2-1
ASSPRSFYEQY	TRBV12-3/TRBV12-4	TRBJ2-7
ASSARIRDRGSPGNTIY	TRBV12-3/TRBV12-4	TRBJ1-3
ASRSGTGGFMAF	TRBV11-2	TRBJ1-1
ASSSLLGSRAGTEAF	TRBV7-2	TRBJ1-1
ASSFLTSGFSYEQY	TRBV27	TRBJ2-7
ATGLLANSTDTQY	TRBV24-1	TRBJ2-3
ASSPHNRQETQY	TRBV3-1	TRBJ2-5
ASSPTSDVNEQF	TRBV27	TRBJ2-1
ASSSTSGGSNEQF	TRBV6-5	TRBJ2-1
ASSPSGREIDEQF	TRBV12-3/TRBV12-4	TRBJ2-1
ASSLWDRVRTEAF	TRBV12-3/TRBV12-4	TRBJ1-1
ASSHSGQNTEAF	TRBV12-3/TRBV12-4	TRBJ1-1
ASSEVVNSYTQY	TRBV6-1	TRBJ2-3
ASSLTQQTGAGGYT	TRBV11-2	TRBJ1-2
ASSLRPQGSNTGELF	TRBV27	TRBJ2-2
ASSPSSGSAYEQF	TRBV7-8	TRBJ2-1
ASTSAGASYNEQF	TRBV12-3/TRBV12-4	TRBJ2-1
ASSRVDEKLF	TRBV10-2	TRBJ1-4
ASSQPGTAYGYT	TRBV4-1	TRBJ1-2
ASSRKSNTGELF	TRBV2	TRBJ2-2
ASSLDGIQPQH	TRBV11-2	TRBJ1-5